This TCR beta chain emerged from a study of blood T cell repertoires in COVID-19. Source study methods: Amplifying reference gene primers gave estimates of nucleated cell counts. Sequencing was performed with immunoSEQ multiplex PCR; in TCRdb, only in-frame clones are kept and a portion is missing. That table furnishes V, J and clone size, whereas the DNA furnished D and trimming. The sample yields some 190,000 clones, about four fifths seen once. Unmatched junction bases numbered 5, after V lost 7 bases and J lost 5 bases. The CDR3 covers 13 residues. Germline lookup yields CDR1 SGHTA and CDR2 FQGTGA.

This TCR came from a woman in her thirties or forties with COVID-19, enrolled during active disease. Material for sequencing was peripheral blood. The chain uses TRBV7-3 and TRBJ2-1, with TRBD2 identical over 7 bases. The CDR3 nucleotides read TGTGCCAGCAATGCTGGGGGGGACAATGAGCAGTTCTTC. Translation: CASNAGGDNEQFF.